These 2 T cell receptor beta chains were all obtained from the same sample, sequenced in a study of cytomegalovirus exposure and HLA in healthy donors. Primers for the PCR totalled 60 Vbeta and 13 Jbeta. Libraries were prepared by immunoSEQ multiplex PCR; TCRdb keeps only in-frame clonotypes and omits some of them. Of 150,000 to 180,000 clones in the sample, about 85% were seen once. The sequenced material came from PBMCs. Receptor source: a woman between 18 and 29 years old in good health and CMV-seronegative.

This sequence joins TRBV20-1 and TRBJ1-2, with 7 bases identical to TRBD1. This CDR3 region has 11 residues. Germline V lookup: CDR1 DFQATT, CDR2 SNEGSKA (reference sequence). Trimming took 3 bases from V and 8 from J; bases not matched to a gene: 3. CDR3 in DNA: TGCAGTGCTAGTCAGGGGGGAGGCTACACCTTC. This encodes CSASQGGGYTF.

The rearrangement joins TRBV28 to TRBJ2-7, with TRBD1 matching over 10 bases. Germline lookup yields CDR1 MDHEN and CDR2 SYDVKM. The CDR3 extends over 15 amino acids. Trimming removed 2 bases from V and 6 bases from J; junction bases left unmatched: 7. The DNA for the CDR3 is TGTGCCAGCAGTTTACTTAGGACAGGGGGAAGCGAGCAGTACTTC. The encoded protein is CASSLLRTGGSEQYF.